The T cell receptor (beta chain) described here comes from a study of T cell responses to AZD1222 COVID-19 vaccine (dated by TCRdb to about 2021). Turning to the overall study: AZD1222 recipients whose second dose came at about 4 weeks and those whose second dose came at about 12 weeks were combined into one group, since spike-specific TCR depth and breadth did not differ between the two schedules. Trial participants were enrolled by age into subgroups of 18-55, 56-69 and 70-plus years, and about 150, 27 and 61 TCR-sequenced participants, respectively, were included in these subgroups. A total of approximately 240 trial participants underwent TCR sequencing, of whom about 210 had received two doses of AZD1222 and some 25 had received two doses of the MenACWY control vaccine.

This clone was detected once. Which antigen it targets is not known. Per-nucleotide qualities are absent, and no much larger clonotype sits a single base away. The germline V gene provides CDR1 LGHNT and CDR2 FRNRAP. The CDR3, cysteine through phenylalanine, is 12 amino acids long. Solely the CDR3 DNA is kept, with 36 bases framed from the first base. V drops 2 bases and J drops 10 bases, leaving 6 bases in between. What this sample's time point label stands for: baseline before first vaccination. The vaccinee samples were drawn from two UK trials, COV001 and COV002, one of which was a single-blind randomized controlled phase 2/3 trial testing AZD1222 (ChAdOx1 nCoV-19) in healthy adults. For TCRbeta chain sequencing, PBMC samples from trial participants were taken at day 0 and at day 28 after the second dose. Paper-wide results and their limitations: Reportedly, almost half of the unique spike-specific TCRs recognized epitopes lying outside the regions that are mutated in the B.1.351 and B.1.1.7 variants. Conclusions about previously exposed vaccinees are limited, since just six AZD1222 recipients were seropositive for SARS-CoV-2 at baseline. Most participants were white British and females outnumbered males, and the authors suggested that clonal diversity may have been underestimated. The 56-69-year group was small, and its depth increase did not reach significance, likely because of low power. Because no day 14 peak-response samples were available, repertoires were characterized only after the peak T cell response. The whole spike protein was spanned by vaccine-associated CD4 TCRs, and dominant responses were seen in regions 160-218 and 743-854. Spike-specific TCR breadth and depth rose significantly after two AZD1222 doses compared with day 0 and with MenACWY recipients.

The CDR3 regions of human TCRbeta chains were analyzed by immunosequencing. Per the original workflow: TCRs in the repertoires were compared against a reference library of SARS-CoV-2-specific TCRs that had been generated with the MIRA antigen-specificity platform. Breadth meant the fraction of unique TCRs that were SARS-CoV-2-associated, whereas depth meant the fraction of total T cells that were SARS-CoV-2-associated. Using the MIRA data, each spike-specific TCR was mapped to the spike region that the TCR reacts to and placed in a CD4 or CD8 class. Log10-transformed breadth and depth values were compared by one-way ANOVA with Sidak's multiple comparisons tests. TCRdb mirrors the immuneACCESS table, restricted to in-frame sequences. Some clones are absent from its copies; in checked studies, under half trace to an unresolved V gene, and the reason for the others is unknown. The V and J calls and clone size come from that table; D and trimming were worked out from the DNA. The sample table records some 94,000 clones; around nine tenths of these occur just once. Roughly an eighth of the sample rests with the top ten.

The specimen comprised peripheral blood, sampled on day 0 of AZD1222 vaccination. This chain joins TRBV12-5 to TRBJ1-6, with the D gene too uncertain to name. This TCR came from an adult in good health. The CDR3 protein: CASGLNYSPLHF. In nucleotides, the sequence is TGTGCTAGTGGTTTGAACTACTCACCCCTCCACTTT.